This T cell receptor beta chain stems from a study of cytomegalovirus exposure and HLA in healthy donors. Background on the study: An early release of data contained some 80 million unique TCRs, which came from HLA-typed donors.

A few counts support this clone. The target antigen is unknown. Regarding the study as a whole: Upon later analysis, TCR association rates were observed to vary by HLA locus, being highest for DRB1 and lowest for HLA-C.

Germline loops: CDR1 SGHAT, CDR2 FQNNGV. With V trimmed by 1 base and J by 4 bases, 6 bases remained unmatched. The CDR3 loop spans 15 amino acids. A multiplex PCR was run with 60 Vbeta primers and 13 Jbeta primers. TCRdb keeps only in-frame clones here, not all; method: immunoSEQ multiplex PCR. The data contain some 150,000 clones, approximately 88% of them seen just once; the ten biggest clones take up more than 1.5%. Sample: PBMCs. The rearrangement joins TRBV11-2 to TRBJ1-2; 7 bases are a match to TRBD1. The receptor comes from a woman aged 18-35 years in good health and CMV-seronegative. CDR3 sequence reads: CASSLGARGTYGYTF. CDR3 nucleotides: TGTGCCAGCAGCTTAGGAGCCAGGGGGACCTATGGCTACACCTTC. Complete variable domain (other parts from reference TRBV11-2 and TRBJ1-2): EAGVAQSPRYKIIEKRQSVAFWCNPISGHATLYWYQQILGQGPKLLIQFQNNGVVDDSQLPKDRFSAERLKGVDSTLKIQPAKLEDSAVYLCASSLGARGTYGYTFGSGTRLTVV.